One sample yielded the 16 T cell receptor beta chains listed below, sequenced in a study of cytomegalovirus exposure and HLA in healthy donors. PCR was performed using 60 Vbeta and 13 Jbeta primers. Assay used: immunoSEQ multiplex PCR; TCRdb lists only in-frame clones, some missing. The data hold about 170,000 clones, with roughly 73% observed a single time. Sequenced input: PBMCs. All receptors come from a female donor in good health and CMV-seronegative.

This chain joins TRBV18 and TRBJ1-5, with 7 bases identical to TRBD1. The CDR3 is 16 amino acids. Germline values: CDR1 KGHSH, CDR2 LQKENI. V lost 6 bases and J lost 0; bases outside the gene matches: 8. The chain's CDR3 is CASSEMGQISNQPQHF. In DNA, the CDR3 is TGTGCCAGCTCTGAAATGGGACAGATTAGCAATCAGCCCCAGCATTTT.

The chain combines TRBV21-1 with TRBJ1-6. TRBV21-1 is a documented pseudogene. The CDR3 covers 15 residues. The DNA for the CDR3 is TGTGCCAGCAGCAAATTGAGGGAATTTAGATCACCCCTCCACTTT. Its protein is CASSKLREFRSPLHF.

This chain links TRBV9 with TRBJ2-3; 8 bases align to TRBD2. V trimming: 4 bases; J trimming: 2 bases; junction bases outside the gene matches: 9. This CDR3 is 16 amino acids long. From germline, CDR1 is SGDLS and CDR2 YYNGEE. The CDR3, as DNA: TGTGCCAGCAGCCCTTCCGGGGGGGCGACCACAGATACGCAGTATTTT. As protein: CASSPSGGATTDTQYF.

This sequence joins TRBV7-9 and TRBJ2-1; 7 nucleotides align to TRBD2. The CDR3 has 15 amino acids. The germline V gene has CDR1 SEHNR and CDR2 FQNEAQ (reference sequence). V shed 0 bases, J shed 9 bases, and the junction held 8 bases outside the gene matches. The CDR3 DNA reads TGTGCCAGCAGCTTAGCGAGGGACTACTCTCCTGAGCAGTTCTTC. Encoded protein: CASSLARDYSPEQFF.

The rearrangement joins TRBV27 to TRBJ2-1; TRBD2 agrees at 8 bases. From germline, CDR1 is MNHEY and CDR2 SMNVEV (reference sequence). The CDR3 extends over 16 amino acids. The ends lost 2 bases at V and 1 base at J; junction bases unmatched: 4. The CDR3 nucleotides are TGTGCCAGCAGTTTACAACTAGCGGAATCCTACAATGAGCAGTTCTTC. Translating gives CASSLQLAESYNEQFF.

V and J are TRBV4-3 and TRBJ2-1; D is possibly TRBD2 (5 bases). Germline CDR1 LGHNA, CDR2 YSLEER. The V gene lost 1 base and the J gene lost 3 bases, with 16 bases spanning the gap. This CDR3 contains 17 residues. CDR3 amino acids: CASSQGLLEGLYNEQFF. In nucleotides, the CDR3 is TGCGCCAGCAGCCAAGGTCTGTTAGAGGGCCTCTACAATGAGCAGTTCTTC.

This clone came up a few times. This rearrangement joins TRBV19 to TRBJ2-2, with TRBD1 identical over 9 bases. The length of the CDR3 is 15 residues. CDR1 is LNHDA, CDR2 SQIVND, per germline (reference sequence). The V segment lost 8 bases and the J segment 1 base; nucleotides outside the gene matches: 5. CDR3 in amino acids: CASLKDRGNTGELFF. CDR3 nucleotides: TGTGCCAGTCTTAAGGACAGGGGGAACACCGGGGAGCTGTTTTTT.

The gene calls are TRBV15 and TRBJ2-7; no reliable D call. V shed 6 bases and J shed 4 bases, with 10 bases lying between them. The CDR3 length is 12 residues. CDR1 is LNHNV, CDR2 YYDKDF, per germline (reference sequence). CDR3 sequence: CATSRIGYEQYF. CDR3 DNA sequence: TGTGCCACCAGTCGCATCGGGTACGAGCAGTACTTC.

The chain carries TRBV29-1 and TRBJ1-1; tentatively, D is TRBD1 (6 bases). In germline, CDR1 is SQVTM, CDR2 ANQGSEA. This CDR3 region has 14 residues. V shed 6 bases and J shed 0 bases, with 14 bases lying between them. The CDR3 sequence is CSVRAGDMNTEAFF. The DNA for the CDR3 is TGCAGCGTAAGGGCAGGGGACATGAACACTGAAGCTTTCTTT. Combining the CDR3 with reference TRBV29-1 and TRBJ1-1 gives the whole variable domain SAVISQKPSRDICQRGTSLTIQCQVDSQVTMMFWYRQQPGQSLTLIATANQGSEATYESGFVIDKFPISRPNLTFSTLTVSNMSPEDSSIYLCSVRAGDMNTEAFFGQGTRLTVV.

This chain links TRBV27 with TRBJ1-2, with D possibly being TRBD1 (6 bases). Germline CDR1 MNHEY, CDR2 SMNVEV (reference sequence). The CDR3 is 14 residues long. The V end lost 2 bases, the J end lost 4 bases, and 11 bases lay between the germline ends. CDR3 region: CASSLKQGSYGYTF. The CDR3 coding sequence is TGTGCCAGCAGTTTAAAACAGGGATCCTATGGCTACACCTTC.

The V and J genes are TRBV30 and TRBJ2-2; unclear D gene. The CDR3 is 13 amino acids. The germline V gene encodes CDR1 GTSNPN and CDR2 SVGIG (reference sequence). Trimming left V 0 bases short and J 5 bases short, with 7 bases between. This CDR3 is CAWSVSGTGELFF. CDR3 bases: TGTGCCTGGAGTGTCTCCGGGACCGGGGAGCTGTTTTTT.

The chain has TRBV10-3 and TRBJ1-1, with no clear D. CDR1 is ENHRY, CDR2 SYGVKD, per germline. The CDR3 consists of 13 residues. The V end was cut by 2 bases, the J end by 0 bases, with 4 bases between. The CDR3 coding sequence is TGTGCCATCAGTGAGCAGATGAACACTGAAGCTTTCTTT. Translation gives CAISEQMNTEAFF.

The J gene is TRBJ2-5, the V gene TRBV27; TRBD2 matches 14 bases. This CDR3 has 16 residues. Trimming at V came to 3 bases and at J to 5 bases, leaving 5 bases not matched to a gene. From germline, CDR1 is MNHEY and CDR2 SMNVEV (reference sequence). In DNA, the CDR3 is TGTGCCAGCAGTTTGGGACTAGCGGGGGTTCGGGAGACCCAGTACTTC. Residues: CASSLGLAGVRETQYF.

In DNA, the CDR3 is TGTGCCAGTAGTTCTGGGACTAGCGCCCTCTACTCCTACGAGCAGTACTTC. Residues: CASSSGTSALYSYEQYF. The genes are TRBV19 and TRBJ2-7, with 10 bases fitting TRBD2. The J segment lost 0 bases and the V segment lost 5 bases, leaving 10 bases of the junction unmatched. This CDR3 comprises 17 residues. Germline assignment: CDR1 LNHDA and CDR2 SQIVND (reference sequence). Complete variable domain (other parts from reference TRBV19 and TRBJ2-7): DGGITQSPKYLFRKEGQNVTLSCEQNLNHDAMYWYRQDPGQGLRLIYYSQIVNDFQKGDIAEGYSVSREKKESFPLTVTSAQKNPTAFYLCASSSGTSALYSYEQYFGPGTRLTVT.

The gene calls are TRBV6-5 and TRBJ2-1; 10 bases line up with TRBD2. The V segment lost 4 bases and the J segment 8 bases; nucleotides outside the gene matches: 11. The germline V gene encodes CDR1 MNHEY and CDR2 SVGAGI. This CDR3 comprises 16 residues. The DNA for the CDR3 is TGTGCCAGCAGTTTAGGGTTGAGCGGGGGGGCGCATGAGCAGTTCTTC. Protein: CASSLGLSGGAHEQFF.

This clone was detected only once. The CDR3: CASSQAGGTDTQYF. CDR3 nucleotides: TGTGCCAGCAGCCAAGCGGGAGGCACAGATACGCAGTATTTT. The rearrangement links TRBV7-3 to TRBJ2-3; 8 nucleotides line up with TRBD2. Looked up from germline, CDR1 is SGHTA and CDR2 is FQGTGA. Unmatched junction bases numbered 2, after V lost 5 bases and J lost 1 base. The CDR3 contains 14 residues.